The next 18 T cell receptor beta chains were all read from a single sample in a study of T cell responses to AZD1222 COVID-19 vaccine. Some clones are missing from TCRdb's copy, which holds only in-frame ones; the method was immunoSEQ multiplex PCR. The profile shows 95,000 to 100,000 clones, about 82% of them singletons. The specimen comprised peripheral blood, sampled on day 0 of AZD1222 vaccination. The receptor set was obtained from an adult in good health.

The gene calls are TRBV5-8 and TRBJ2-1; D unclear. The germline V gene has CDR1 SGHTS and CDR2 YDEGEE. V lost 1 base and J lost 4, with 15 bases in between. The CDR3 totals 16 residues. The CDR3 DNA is TGTGCCAGCAGCTTGTCCCCGACCGAGCCTTACAATGAGCAGTTCTTC. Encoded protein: CASSLSPTEPYNEQFF.

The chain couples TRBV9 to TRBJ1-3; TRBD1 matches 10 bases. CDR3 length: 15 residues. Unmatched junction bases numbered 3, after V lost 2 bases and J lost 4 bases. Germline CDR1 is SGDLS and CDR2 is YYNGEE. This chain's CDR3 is CASSVLTGGGNTIYF. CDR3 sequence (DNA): TGTGCCAGCAGCGTCCTGACAGGGGGCGGAAACACCATATATTTT.

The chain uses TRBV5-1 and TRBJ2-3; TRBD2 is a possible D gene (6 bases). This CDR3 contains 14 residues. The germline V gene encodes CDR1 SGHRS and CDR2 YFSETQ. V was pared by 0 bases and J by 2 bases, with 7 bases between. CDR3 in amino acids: CASSLGGLTDTQYF. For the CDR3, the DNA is TGCGCCAGCAGCTTGGGGGGACTCACAGATACGCAGTATTTT.

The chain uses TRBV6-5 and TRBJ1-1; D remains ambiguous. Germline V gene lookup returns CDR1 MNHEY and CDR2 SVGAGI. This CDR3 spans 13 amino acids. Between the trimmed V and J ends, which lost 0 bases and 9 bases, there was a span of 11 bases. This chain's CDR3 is CASSYSKDAQAFF. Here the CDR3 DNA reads TGTGCCAGCAGTTACTCCAAGGACGCCCAAGCTTTCTTT.

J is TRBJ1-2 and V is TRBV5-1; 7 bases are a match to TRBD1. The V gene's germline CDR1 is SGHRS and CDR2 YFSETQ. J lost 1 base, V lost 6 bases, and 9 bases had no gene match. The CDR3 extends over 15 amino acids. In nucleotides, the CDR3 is TGCGCCAGCAACTCAGGCCAGGGGGATAACTATGGCTACACCTTC. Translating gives CASNSGQGDNYGYTF.

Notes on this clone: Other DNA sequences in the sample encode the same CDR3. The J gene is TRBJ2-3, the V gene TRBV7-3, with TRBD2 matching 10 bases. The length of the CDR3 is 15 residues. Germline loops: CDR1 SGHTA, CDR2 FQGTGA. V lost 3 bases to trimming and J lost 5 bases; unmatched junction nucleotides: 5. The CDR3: CASSLLAGDVDTQYF. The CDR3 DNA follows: TGTGCCAGCAGCTTGCTAGCGGGAGACGTAGATACGCAGTATTTT.

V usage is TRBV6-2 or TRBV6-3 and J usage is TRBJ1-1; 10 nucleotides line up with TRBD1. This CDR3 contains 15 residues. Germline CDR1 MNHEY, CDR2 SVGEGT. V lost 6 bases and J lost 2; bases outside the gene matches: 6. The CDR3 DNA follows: TGTGCCAGCAGCTCCAGACAGGGGGCTAACACTGAAGCTTTCTTT. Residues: CASSSRQGANTEAFF.

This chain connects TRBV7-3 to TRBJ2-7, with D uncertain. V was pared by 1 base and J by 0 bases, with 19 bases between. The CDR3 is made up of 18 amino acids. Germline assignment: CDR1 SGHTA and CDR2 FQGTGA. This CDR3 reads CASSLMGPSDSSSYEQYF. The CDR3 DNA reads TGTGCCAGCAGCTTAATGGGTCCGTCTGATTCCTCCTCCTACGAGCAGTACTTC.

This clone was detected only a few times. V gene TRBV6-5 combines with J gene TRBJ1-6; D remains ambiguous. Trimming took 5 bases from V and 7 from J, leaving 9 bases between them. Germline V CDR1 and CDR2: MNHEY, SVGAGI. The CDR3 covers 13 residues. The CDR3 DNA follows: TGTGCCAGCAGTACGGGCCTCAATTCACCCCTCCACTTT. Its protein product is CASSTGLNSPLHF.

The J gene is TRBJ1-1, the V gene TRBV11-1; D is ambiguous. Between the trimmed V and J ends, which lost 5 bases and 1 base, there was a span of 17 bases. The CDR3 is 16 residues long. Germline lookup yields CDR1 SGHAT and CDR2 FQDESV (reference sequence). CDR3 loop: CASSLPFQWSNTEAFF. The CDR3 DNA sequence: TGTGCCAGCAGCCTCCCTTTCCAGTGGTCGAACACTGAAGCTTTCTTT.

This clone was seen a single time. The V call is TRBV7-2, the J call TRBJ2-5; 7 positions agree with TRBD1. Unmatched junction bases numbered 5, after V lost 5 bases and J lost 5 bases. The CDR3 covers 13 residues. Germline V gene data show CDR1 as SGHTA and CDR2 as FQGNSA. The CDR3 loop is CASSPDRDETQYF. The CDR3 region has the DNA TGTGCCAGCAGCCCCGACAGGGATGAGACCCAGTACTTC.

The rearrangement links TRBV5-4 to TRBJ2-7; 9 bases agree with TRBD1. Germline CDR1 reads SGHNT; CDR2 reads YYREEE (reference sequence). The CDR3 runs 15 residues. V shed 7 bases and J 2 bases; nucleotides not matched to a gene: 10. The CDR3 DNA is TGTGCCAGCGTCTCCGGGACAGGGACCACCTACGAGCAGTACTTC. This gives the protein CASVSGTGTTYEQYF.

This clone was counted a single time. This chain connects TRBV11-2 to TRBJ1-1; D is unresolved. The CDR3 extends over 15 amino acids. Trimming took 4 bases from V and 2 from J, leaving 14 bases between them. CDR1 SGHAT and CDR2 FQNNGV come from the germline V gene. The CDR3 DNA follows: TGTGCCAGCAGCTATAACGCTCTTGGTAACACTGAAGCTTTCTTT. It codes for CASSYNALGNTEAFF.

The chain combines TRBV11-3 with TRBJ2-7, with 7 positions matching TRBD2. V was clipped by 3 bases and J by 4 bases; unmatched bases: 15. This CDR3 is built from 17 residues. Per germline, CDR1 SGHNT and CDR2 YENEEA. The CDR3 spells CASSFPRKGGNGYEQYF. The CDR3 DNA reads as TGTGCCAGCAGCTTCCCCAGGAAGGGAGGGAATGGTTACGAGCAGTACTTC.

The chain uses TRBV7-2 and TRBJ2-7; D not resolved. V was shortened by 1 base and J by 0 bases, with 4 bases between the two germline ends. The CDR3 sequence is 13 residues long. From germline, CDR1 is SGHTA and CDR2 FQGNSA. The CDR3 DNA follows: TGTGCCAGCAGCTTAGGATTCTCCTACGAGCAGTACTTC. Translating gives CASSLGFSYEQYF.

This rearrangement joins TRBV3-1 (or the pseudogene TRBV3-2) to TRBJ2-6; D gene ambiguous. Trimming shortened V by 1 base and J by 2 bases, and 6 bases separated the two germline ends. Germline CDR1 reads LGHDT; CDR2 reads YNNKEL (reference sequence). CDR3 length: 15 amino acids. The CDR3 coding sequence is TGTGCCAGCAGCCAAGTTCCCGCTGGGGCCAACGTCCTGACTTTC. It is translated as CASSQVPAGANVLTF.

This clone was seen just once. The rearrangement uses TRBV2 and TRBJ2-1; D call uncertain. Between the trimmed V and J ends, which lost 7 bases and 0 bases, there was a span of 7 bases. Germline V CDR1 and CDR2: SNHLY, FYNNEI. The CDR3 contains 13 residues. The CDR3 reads CASTGGSYNEQFF. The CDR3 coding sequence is TGTGCCAGCACAGGCGGCTCCTACAATGAGCAGTTCTTC.

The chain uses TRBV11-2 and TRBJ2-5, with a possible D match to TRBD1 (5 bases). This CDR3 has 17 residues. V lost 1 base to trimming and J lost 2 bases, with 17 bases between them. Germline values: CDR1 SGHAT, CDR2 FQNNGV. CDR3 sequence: CASSLGVVRDTQETQYF. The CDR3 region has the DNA TGTGCCAGCAGCTTAGGTGTGGTCAGGGATACGCAAGAGACCCAGTACTTC.